The source of this T cell receptor (beta chain) is a study of cytomegalovirus exposure and HLA in healthy donors. Vbeta (60) and Jbeta (13) primers were used in the PCR. Profiling relied on immunoSEQ multiplex PCR, and the TCRdb table lists in-frame clones only, not all of them. Of 90,000 to 100,000 clones listed, over 65% are singletons. This CDR3 spans 17 amino acids. The germline V gene has CDR1 SGHRS and CDR2 YFSETQ. The junction had 15 bases not matched to a gene; V was cut back by 5 bases and J by 7 bases. Sequencing input: PBMCs. The clonotype comes from a male donor in good health and CMV-seronegative. This chain links TRBV5-1 with TRBJ2-1; 10 bases agree with TRBD1. The CDR3 region is CASRTEAGDRGKNEQFF. Written as DNA, the CDR3 is TGCGCCAGCAGGACGGAGGCGGGGGACAGGGGCAAGAATGAGCAGTTCTTC.